A selection of T cell receptor beta chains follows, all from one sample in a study of cytomegalovirus exposure and HLA in healthy donors. Clones were read by immunoSEQ multiplex PCR, and TCRdb kept only the in-frame ones, dropping some. This sample yields roughly 190,000 clones, of which 60% to 85% are seen a single time; 1.5% belongs to the top ten. The sample consisted of PBMCs. These receptors were obtained from a girl aged 10-17 years in good health and CMV-seropositive. The conserved cysteine and the conserved F or W are not part of the CDR3 here. The D gene is left open where the match is weak. Clone size is stated in some rows and not others, as once, few, many or a class when expanded.

NA,TRBV19,NA,ASSIGGYSGNTIY
NA,TRBV27,NA,ASSPSGPTEAF
NA,TRBV6-5,once,ASSQTETGELF
NA,TRBV19,NA,ASSTREGAEAF
NA,TRBV11-2,NA,ASSLDLGTEQF
NA,TRBV9,NA,ASSVWADTGELF
TRBD1,TRBV7-2,NA,ASSRTGAIQPQH
TRBD1,TRBV12-5,NA,ASGAGQGSYNEQF
NA,TRBV9,NA,ASSPPTGTPYEQY
NA,TRBV25-1,NA,ASSESGWETQY
TRBD1,TRBV27,once,ASSLSGTGVVF
TRBD1,TRBV7-9,NA,ASRTGGQNTEAF
TRBD1,TRBV5-4,NA,ASSLPLGQGVNGYT
TRBD2,TRBV5-1,once,ASRHSGGSSYNEQF
NA,TRBV27,NA,ASSFSGIAKNIQY
TRBD1,TRBV6-6,NA,ASSRQGANTEAF
TRBD2,TRBV6-4,NA,ASRIPVAGGHGELF
NA,TRBV2,NA,ATGSSAGTDTQY
NA,TRBV29-1,NA,SVVVADQPQH
TRBD2,TRBV4-1,NA,ASSQERRGGEETQY
NA,TRBV7-8,NA,ASSPGIEYGYT
TRBD1,TRBV7-8,NA,ASSFKDRGKADTQY
NA,TRBV6-1,NA,ASSEVAGGNNEQF
TRBD1,TRBV6-5,NA,ASRRQGAESPLH
TRBD1,TRBV6-4,NA,ASSADRGTEAF
NA,TRBV2,few,ASRKDSYEQY
NA,TRBV7-9,once,ASSNPQGTGNTIY
NA,TRBV5-1,NA,ASSLEGTIGPLH
NA,TRBV7-8,NA,ASSPQGNEQY
NA,TRBV7-6,NA,ASSLDRAGYGYT
NA,TRBV4-1,NA,ASSQGRVARDTQY
TRBD1,TRBV5-8,NA,ASSLGQVSNQPQH
NA,TRBV4-3,NA,ASSQVPTGHTEAF
TRBD2,TRBV7-8,NA,ASSVTGLAGAGSEQF
TRBD2,TRBV18,NA,ASSLGLAASYNEQF
NA,TRBV10-3,once,AISEGRDTQY
TRBD1,TRBV12-5,once,ASGLTGATSYEQY
TRBD2,TRBV29-1,few,SVGGAGGLQETQY
TRBD2,TRBV15,few,ATSRPPARVTSGGEGPQETQY
TRBD2,TRBV30,NA,AWSVAGADTQY
TRBD1,TRBV7-8,NA,ASSSRGQAPTEQY
NA,TRBV18,NA,ASSGDPNYGYT